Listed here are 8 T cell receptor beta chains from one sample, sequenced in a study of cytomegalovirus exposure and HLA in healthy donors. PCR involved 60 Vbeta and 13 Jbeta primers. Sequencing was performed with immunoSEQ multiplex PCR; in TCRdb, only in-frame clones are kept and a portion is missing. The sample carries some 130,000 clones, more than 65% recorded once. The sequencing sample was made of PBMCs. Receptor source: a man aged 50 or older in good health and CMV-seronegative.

CDR3 residues: CAWRMAVRTGNLEQYF. In DNA form, the CDR3 reads TGTGCCTGGAGGATGGCTGTCAGGACAGGGAATCTTGAGCAGTACTTC. The chain combines TRBV30 with TRBJ2-5; TRBD1 matches 8 bases. V lost 3 bases to trimming and J lost 11 bases; unmatched junction nucleotides: 20. The germline V gene has CDR1 GTSNPN and CDR2 SVGIG (reference sequence). The CDR3 is made up of 16 amino acids. The complete variable domain, with remaining parts taken from reference TRBV30 and TRBJ2-5, reads SQTIHQWPATLVQPVGSPLSLECTVEGTSNPNLYWYRQAAGRGLQLLFYSVGIGQISSEVPQNLSASRPQDRQFILSSKKLLLSDSGFYLCAWRMAVRTGNLEQYFGPGTRLLVL.

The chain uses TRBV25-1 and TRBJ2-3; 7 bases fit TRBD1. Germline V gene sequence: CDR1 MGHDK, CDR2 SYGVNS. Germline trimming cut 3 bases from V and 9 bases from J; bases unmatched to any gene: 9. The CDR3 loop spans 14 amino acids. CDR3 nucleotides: TGTGCCAGCAGTGAGTTCGTGACAGGGCCAACGCAGTATTTT. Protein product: CASSEFVTGPTQYF. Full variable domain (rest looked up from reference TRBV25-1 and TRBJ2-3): EADIYQTPRYLVIGTGKKITLECSQTMGHDKMYWYQQDPGMELHLIHYSYGVNSTEKGDLSSESTVSRIRTEHFPLTLESARPSHTSQYLCASSEFVTGPTQYFGPGTRLTVL.

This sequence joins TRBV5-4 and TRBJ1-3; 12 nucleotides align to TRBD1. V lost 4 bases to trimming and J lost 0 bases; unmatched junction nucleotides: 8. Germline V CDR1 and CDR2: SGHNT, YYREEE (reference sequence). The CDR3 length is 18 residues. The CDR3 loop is CASSPGQGAFSSGNTIYF. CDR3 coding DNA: TGTGCCAGCAGCCCGGGACAGGGGGCTTTCAGCTCTGGAAACACCATATATTTT.

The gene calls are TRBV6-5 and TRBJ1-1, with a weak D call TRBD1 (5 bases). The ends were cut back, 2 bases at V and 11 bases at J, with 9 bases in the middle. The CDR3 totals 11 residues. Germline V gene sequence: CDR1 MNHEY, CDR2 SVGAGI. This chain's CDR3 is CASSYRGRAFF. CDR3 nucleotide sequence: TGTGCCAGCAGTTACAGGGGTCGGGCTTTCTTT.

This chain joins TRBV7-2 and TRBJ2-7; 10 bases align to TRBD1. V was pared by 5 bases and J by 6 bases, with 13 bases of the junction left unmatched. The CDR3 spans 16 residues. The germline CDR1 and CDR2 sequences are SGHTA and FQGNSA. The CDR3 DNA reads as TGTGCCAGCAGCCGCCGGCCCGGGACAGGGGAAAGCGAGCAGTACTTC. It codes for CASSRRPGTGESEQYF.

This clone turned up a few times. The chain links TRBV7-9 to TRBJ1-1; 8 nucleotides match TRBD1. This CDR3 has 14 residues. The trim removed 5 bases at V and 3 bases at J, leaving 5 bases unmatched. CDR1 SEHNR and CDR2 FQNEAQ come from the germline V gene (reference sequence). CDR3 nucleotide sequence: TGTGCCAGCAGCCCCAACAGGGGGGACACTGAAGCTTTCTTT. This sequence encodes CASSPNRGDTEAFF.

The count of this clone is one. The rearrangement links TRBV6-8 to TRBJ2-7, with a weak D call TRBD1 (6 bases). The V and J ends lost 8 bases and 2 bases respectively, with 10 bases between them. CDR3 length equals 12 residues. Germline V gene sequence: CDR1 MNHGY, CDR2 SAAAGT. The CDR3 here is CASPTGPYEQYF. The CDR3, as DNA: TGTGCCAGCCCGACAGGACCCTACGAGCAGTACTTC.

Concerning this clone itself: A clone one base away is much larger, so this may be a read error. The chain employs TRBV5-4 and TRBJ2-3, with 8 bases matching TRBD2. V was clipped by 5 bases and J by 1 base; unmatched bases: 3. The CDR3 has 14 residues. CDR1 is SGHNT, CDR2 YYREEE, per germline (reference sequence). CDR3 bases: TGTGCCAGCAGTGTGCGGGGGGGCACAGATACGCAGTATTTT. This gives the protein CASSVRGGTDTQYF.